These 6 T cell receptor beta chains originate from one sample sequenced in a study of T cell responses to AZD1222 COVID-19 vaccine. Here immunoSEQ multiplex PCR was the method, and the copy in TCRdb shows in-frame clones only, minus some. The data hold 250,000 or so clones, with over 90% observed a single time. Specimen: peripheral blood, collected on day 0 of AZD1222 vaccination. Receptors originate from an adult in good health.

The rearrangement joins TRBV4-1 to TRBJ1-6; TRBD1 aligns across 7 bases. The J segment lost 7 bases and the V segment lost 0 bases, leaving 6 bases of the junction unmatched. This CDR3 has 16 amino acids. Germline values: CDR1 MGHRA, CDR2 YSYEKL. The CDR3 DNA reads TGCGCCAGCAGCCAAGACTTCAGGGGGATCAATTCACCCCTCCACTTT. Translated, it gives CASSQDFRGINSPLHF.

The chain recombines TRBV5-1 with TRBJ2-1; 13 bases are a match to TRBD2. V lost 4 bases to trimming and J lost 6 bases; unmatched junction nucleotides: 7. CDR1 SGHRS and CDR2 YFSETQ come from the germline V gene. The CDR3 runs 16 residues. CDR3 nucleotide sequence: TGCGCCAGCAGCCCTGGACTAGCGGGGGCGGTCAATGAGCAGTTCTTC. Translating it yields CASSPGLAGAVNEQFF.

This clone showed up just a few times. The J gene is TRBJ2-7, the V gene TRBV7-6; 8 positions agree with TRBD2. V gave up 1 base and J gave up 3 bases; unmatched junction bases: 5. CDR3 length: 15 residues. Looked up from germline, CDR1 is SGHVS and CDR2 is FNYEAQ. CDR3 sequence: CASSLVSGGLYEQYF. The CDR3 nucleotides are TGTGCCAGCAGCTTAGTGAGCGGGGGCCTCTACGAGCAGTACTTC. The entire variable domain, with the rest obtained from reference TRBV7-6 and TRBJ2-7, is as follows: GAGVSQSPRYKVTKRGQDVALRCDPISGHVSLYWYRQALGQGPEFLTYFNYEAQQDKSGLPNDRFSAERPEGSISTLTIQRTEQRDSAMYRCASSLVSGGLYEQYFGPGTRLTVT.

J is TRBJ1-2 and V is TRBV27, with TRBD1 matching 9 bases. The V gene end was trimmed by 2 bases and the J gene end by 8 bases; junction bases not matched to a gene: 9. CDR1 and CDR2 (germline): MNHEY, SMNVEV (reference sequence). This CDR3 has 15 amino acids. The CDR3 region is CASSLSRDRVGGYTF. The CDR3 region has the DNA TGTGCCAGCAGTTTAAGTAGGGACAGGGTCGGCGGCTACACCTTC.

V and J are TRBV5-8 and TRBJ2-2, with 7 bases fitting TRBD1. Per germline, CDR1 SGHTS and CDR2 YDEGEE. The CDR3 runs 16 residues. The ends lost 0 bases at V and 4 bases at J; junction bases unmatched: 6. CDR3 amino acids: CASSLVQGVLTGELFF. Written as DNA, the CDR3 is TGTGCCAGCAGCTTGGTCCAGGGGGTACTCACCGGGGAGCTGTTTTTT.

This chain joins TRBV12-3 or TRBV12-4 and TRBJ1-1; unclear D gene. This CDR3 is 12 amino acids long. V shed 4 bases and J shed 2 bases, with 5 bases lying between them. As DNA, the CDR3 is TGTGCCAGCAGTTCGATTAACACTGAAGCTTTCTTT. Its translation: CASSSINTEAFF.